This T cell receptor beta chain was identified in a study of patients and donors after allogeneic stem cell transplantation. Deletions cut 0 bases from V and 8 bases from J, with 11 bases between. CDR3 length: 14 amino acids. From germline, CDR1 is SGHVS and CDR2 FQNEAQ. TCRdb redid the calling of the RT-PCR reads with MiXCR, one entry per CDR3 protein. Altogether fewer than 500,000 distinct CDR3 sequences are present, roughly 17% being singletons, with the ten largest covering 7.2%. The material sequenced was blood, either unsorted or a sorted T cell fraction (not recorded which). The rearrangement joins TRBV7-8 to TRBJ2-1; D gene unclear. The sequence was obtained from a human donor who was either an allogeneic HSCT recipient or a stem cell or donor lymphocyte infusion donor (not recorded which). It is not recorded whose cells these are; they may come from a transplant donor. The CDR3 region has the DNA TGTGCCAGCAGCTTAGCGCTAGAACTCCATGAGCAGTTCTTC. This sequence encodes CASSLALELHEQFF.